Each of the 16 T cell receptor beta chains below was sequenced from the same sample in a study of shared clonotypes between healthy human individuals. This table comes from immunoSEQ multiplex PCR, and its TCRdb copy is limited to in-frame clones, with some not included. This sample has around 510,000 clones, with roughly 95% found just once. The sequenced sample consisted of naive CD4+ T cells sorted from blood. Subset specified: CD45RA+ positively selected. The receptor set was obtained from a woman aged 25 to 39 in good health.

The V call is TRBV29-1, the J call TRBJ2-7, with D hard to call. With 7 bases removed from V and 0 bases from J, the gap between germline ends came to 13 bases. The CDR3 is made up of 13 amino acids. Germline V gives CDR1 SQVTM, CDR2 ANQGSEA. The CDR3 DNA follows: TGCAGCGGGAAGAAAGCCCCCTCCTACGAGCAGTACTTC. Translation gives CSGKKAPSYEQYF.

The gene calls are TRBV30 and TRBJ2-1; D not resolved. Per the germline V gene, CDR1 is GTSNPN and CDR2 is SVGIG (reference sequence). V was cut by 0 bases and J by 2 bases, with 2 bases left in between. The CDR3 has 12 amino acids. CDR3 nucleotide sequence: TGTGCCTGGAGTGTACCCTACAATGAGCAGTTCTTC. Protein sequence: CAWSVPYNEQFF.

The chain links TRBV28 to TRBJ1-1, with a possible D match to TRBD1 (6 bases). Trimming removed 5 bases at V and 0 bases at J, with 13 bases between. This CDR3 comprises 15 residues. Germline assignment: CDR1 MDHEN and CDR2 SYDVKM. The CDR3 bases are TGTGCCAGCAGTCCCGGGACAAAAATGAACACTGAAGCTTTCTTT. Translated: CASSPGTKMNTEAFF.

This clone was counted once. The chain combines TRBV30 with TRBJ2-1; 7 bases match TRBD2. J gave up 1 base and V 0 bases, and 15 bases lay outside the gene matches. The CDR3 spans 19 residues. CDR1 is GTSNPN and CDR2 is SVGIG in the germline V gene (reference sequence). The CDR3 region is CAWSVGSGLRLGSYNEQFF. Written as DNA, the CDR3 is TGTGCCTGGAGTGTCGGTAGCGGGCTCCGTCTAGGTTCCTACAATGAGCAGTTCTTC. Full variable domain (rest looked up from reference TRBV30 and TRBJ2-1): SQTIHQWPATLVQPVGSPLSLECTVEGTSNPNLYWYRQAAGRGLQLLFYSVGIGQISSEVPQNLSASRPQDRQFILSSKKLLLSDSGFYLCAWSVGSGLRLGSYNEQFFGPGTRLTVL.

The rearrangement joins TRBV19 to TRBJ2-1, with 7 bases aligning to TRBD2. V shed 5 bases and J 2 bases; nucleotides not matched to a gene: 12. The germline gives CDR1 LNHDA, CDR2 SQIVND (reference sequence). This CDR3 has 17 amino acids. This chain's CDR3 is CASSPLGLRETYNEQFF. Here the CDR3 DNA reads TGTGCCAGTAGTCCCCTCGGGTTGCGGGAGACCTACAATGAGCAGTTCTTC. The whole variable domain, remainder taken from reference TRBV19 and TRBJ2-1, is DGGITQSPKYLFRKEGQNVTLSCEQNLNHDAMYWYRQDPGQGLRLIYYSQIVNDFQKGDIAEGYSVSREKKESFPLTVTSAQKNPTAFYLCASSPLGLRETYNEQFFGPGTRLTVL.

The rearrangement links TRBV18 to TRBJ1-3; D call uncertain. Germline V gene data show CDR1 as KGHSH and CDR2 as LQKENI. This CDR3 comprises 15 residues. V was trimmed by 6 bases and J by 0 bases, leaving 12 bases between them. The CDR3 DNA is TGTGCCAGCTCTCACGGCCAGAACTCTGGAAACACCATATATTTT. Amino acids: CASSHGQNSGNTIYF.

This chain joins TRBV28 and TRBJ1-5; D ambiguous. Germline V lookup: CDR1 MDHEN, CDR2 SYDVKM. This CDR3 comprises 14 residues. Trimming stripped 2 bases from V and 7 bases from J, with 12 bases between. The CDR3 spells CASSLSFGWQPQHF. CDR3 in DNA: TGTGCCAGCAGTTTAAGTTTCGGGTGGCAGCCCCAGCATTTT.

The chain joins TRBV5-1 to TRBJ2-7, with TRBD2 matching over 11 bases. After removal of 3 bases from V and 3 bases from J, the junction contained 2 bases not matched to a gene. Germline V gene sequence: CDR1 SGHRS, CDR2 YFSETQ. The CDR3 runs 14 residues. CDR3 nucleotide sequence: TGCGCCAGCAGCTCGCTAGCGGGGGGCTACGAGCAGTACTTC. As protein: CASSSLAGGYEQYF. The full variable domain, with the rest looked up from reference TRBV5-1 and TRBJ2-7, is KAGVTQTPRYLIKTRGQQVTLSCSPISGHRSVSWYQQTPGQGLQFLFEYFSETQRNKGNFPGRFSGRQFSNSRSEMNVSTLELGDSALYLCASSSLAGGYEQYFGPGTRLTVT.

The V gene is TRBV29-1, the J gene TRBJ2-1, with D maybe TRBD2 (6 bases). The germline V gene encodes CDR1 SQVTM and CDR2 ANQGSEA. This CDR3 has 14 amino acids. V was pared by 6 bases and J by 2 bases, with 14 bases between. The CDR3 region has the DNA TGCAGCGTCACGGGACTCTTAACCTACAATGAGCAGTTCTTC. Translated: CSVTGLLTYNEQFF.

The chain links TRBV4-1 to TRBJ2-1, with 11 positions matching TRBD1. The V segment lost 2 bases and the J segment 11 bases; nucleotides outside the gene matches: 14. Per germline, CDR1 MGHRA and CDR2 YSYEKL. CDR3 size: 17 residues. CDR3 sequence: CASSQPGRGQGVRQQFF. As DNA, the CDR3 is TGCGCCAGCAGCCAACCCGGGAGGGGACAGGGGGTCAGGCAGCAGTTCTTC.

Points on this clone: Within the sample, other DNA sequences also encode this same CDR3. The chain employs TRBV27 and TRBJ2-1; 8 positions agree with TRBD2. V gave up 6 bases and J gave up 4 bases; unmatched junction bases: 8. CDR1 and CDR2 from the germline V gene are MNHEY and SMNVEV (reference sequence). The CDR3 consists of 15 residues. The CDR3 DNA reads TGTGCCAGCAGCCCTCGATTAGCGGGGTACAATGAGCAGTTCTTC. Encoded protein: CASSPRLAGYNEQFF.

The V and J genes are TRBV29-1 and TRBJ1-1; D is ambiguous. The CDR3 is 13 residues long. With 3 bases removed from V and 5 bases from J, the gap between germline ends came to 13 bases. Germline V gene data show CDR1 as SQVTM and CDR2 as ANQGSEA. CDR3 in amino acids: CSVDFWRQTEAFF. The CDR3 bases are TGCAGCGTTGATTTCTGGAGGCAGACTGAAGCTTTCTTT.

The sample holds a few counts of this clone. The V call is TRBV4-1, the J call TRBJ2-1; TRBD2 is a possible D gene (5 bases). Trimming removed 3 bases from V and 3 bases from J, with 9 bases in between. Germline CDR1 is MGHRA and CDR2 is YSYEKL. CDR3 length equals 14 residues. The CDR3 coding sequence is TGCGCCAGCAGCCAGGGCGGGCTCTACAATGAGCAGTTCTTC. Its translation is CASSQGGLYNEQFF.

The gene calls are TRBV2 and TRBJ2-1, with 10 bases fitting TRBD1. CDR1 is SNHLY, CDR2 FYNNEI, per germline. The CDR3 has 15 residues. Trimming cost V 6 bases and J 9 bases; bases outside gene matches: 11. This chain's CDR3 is CASSPSTGGRGEQFF. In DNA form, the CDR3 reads TGTGCCAGCAGCCCCTCGACAGGGGGCAGGGGTGAGCAGTTCTTC.

DNA for the CDR3: TGTGCCAGCAGTTTCCTCGGGCCAGGGGGATCAGGGAGAGCTTTCTTT. This gives the protein CASSFLGPGGSGRAFF. The V and J genes are TRBV28 and TRBJ1-1, with 7 nucleotides matching TRBD1. The CDR3 loop spans 16 amino acids. The V segment lost 3 bases and the J segment 10 bases; nucleotides outside the gene matches: 17. Germline assignment: CDR1 MDHEN and CDR2 SYDVKM.

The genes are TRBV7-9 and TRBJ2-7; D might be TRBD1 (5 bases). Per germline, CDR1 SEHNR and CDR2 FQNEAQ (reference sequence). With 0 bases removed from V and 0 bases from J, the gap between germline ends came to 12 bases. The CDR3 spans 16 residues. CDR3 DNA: TGTGCCAGCAGCTTAGCGGGTGGGGCCCTCTCCTACGAGCAGTACTTC. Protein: CASSLAGGALSYEQYF.